The clone carrying this T cell receptor (beta chain) was seen only once. This sample is part of a study of blood T cell repertoires in COVID-19. Study-level background: Whether acute or convalescent, the COVID-19 samples came from the United States, Italy and Spain. T cells, B-cell-depleted T cells, or PBMCs provided the cDNA or gDNA that served as material.

Authors' analysis steps: It was from reference gene primer amplification that nucleated cell counts were estimated. Clones were sequenced by immunoSEQ multiplex PCR, and TCRdb holds only the in-frame ones, with some missing. The D gene and trimming were derived from the DNA, and the V and J assignments and clone size from that table. The repertoire consists of around 150,000 clones, with more than 75% occurring once and the leading ten covering roughly 4.3%. The sequencing input was peripheral blood. The receptor comes from a man between 60 and 75 years old with acute or convalescent COVID-19.

CDR3 amino acids: CASSQDPTGWGYTF. The DNA of the CDR3 is TGTGCCAGCAGCCAAGATCCTACAGGGTGGGGCTACACCTTC. This chain joins TRBV3-1 (or the pseudogene TRBV3-2) and TRBJ1-2, with D possibly being TRBD1 (6 bases). The CDR3 is 14 residues long. Trimming left V 0 bases short and J 8 bases short, with 13 bases between. Per germline, CDR1 LGHDT and CDR2 YNNKEL (reference sequence).